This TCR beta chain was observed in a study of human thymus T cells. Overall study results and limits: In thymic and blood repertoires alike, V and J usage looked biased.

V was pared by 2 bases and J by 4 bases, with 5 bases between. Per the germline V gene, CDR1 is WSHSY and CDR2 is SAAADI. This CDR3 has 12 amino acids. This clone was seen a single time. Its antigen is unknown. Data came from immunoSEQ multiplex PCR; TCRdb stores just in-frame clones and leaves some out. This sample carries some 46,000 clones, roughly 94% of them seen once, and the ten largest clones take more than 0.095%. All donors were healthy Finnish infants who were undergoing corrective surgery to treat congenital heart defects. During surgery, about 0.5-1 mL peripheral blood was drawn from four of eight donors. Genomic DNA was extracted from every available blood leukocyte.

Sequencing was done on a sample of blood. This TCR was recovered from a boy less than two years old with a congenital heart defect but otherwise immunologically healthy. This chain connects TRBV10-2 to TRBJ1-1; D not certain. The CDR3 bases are TGCGCCAGCAGTGAGGCAAGCACTGAAGCTTTCTTT. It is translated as CASSEASTEAFF.